The 32 T cell receptor beta chains presented below share a single source sample, sequenced in a study of cytomegalovirus exposure and HLA in healthy donors. Clones were read by immunoSEQ multiplex PCR, and TCRdb kept only the in-frame ones, dropping some. The data hold over 200,000 clones, with approximately 80% observed a single time. Sequenced input: PBMCs. The receptors here all came from a woman between 25 and 40 years old in good health and CMV-seropositive.

V usage is TRBV4-3 and J usage is TRBJ2-7; D not resolved. Germline V CDR1 and CDR2: LGHNA, YSLEER. The CDR3 spans 13 residues. The V end was cut by 4 bases, the J end by 2 bases, with 9 bases between. CDR3 in amino acids: CASSLGTTYEQYF. CDR3 in DNA: TGCGCCAGCAGCCTGGGCACCACCTACGAGCAGTACTTC.

The chain has TRBV5-1 and TRBJ2-2; D may match TRBD1 or TRBD2 (6 bases each). The germline CDR1 and CDR2 sequences are SGHRS and YFSETQ. The CDR3 runs 14 residues. Trimming shortened V by 3 bases and J by 6 bases, and 12 bases separated the two germline ends. As DNA, the CDR3 is TGCGCCAGCAGCTCAGGTGGGGGGCCCGGGGAGCTGTTTTTT. Encoded protein: CASSSGGGPGELFF.

This clone showed up just once. The V gene is TRBV4-1, the J gene TRBJ1-5; 10 nucleotides line up with TRBD1. CDR1 and CDR2 (germline): MGHRA, YSYEKL. Germline trimming cut 4 bases from V and 2 bases from J; bases unmatched to any gene: 2. This CDR3 has 15 residues. The CDR3 here is CASSLGTGGNQPQHF. The CDR3 nucleotides read TGCGCCAGCAGCCTGGGGACAGGGGGCAATCAGCCCCAGCATTTT.

The rearrangement uses TRBV6-5 and TRBJ1-1; no clear D. V lost 4 bases and J lost 1, with 10 bases in between. CDR1 and CDR2 from the germline V gene are MNHEY and SVGAGI. The CDR3 loop spans 14 amino acids. The CDR3 sequence: CASSSPDGNTEAFF. The CDR3 DNA follows: TGTGCCAGCAGTTCCCCCGACGGGAACACTGAAGCTTTCTTT.

V is TRBV30 and J is TRBJ2-3; D ambiguous. The CDR3 covers 12 residues. V was clipped by 4 bases and J by 3 bases, with 8 bases between them. Germline assignment: CDR1 GTSNPN and CDR2 SVGIG (reference sequence). The CDR3 is CAWNKGTDTQYF. The CDR3 DNA follows: TGTGCCTGGAATAAGGGAACAGATACGCAGTATTTT.

This clone was detected only a few times. The chain has TRBV28 and TRBJ1-4; D is uncertain. Germline lookup yields CDR1 MDHEN and CDR2 SYDVKM. V lost 1 base and J 7 bases, leaving 7 bases between the germline ends. The CDR3 extends over 13 amino acids. CDR3 nucleotides: TGTGCCAGCAGTTTATTCCAGAGTGAAAAACTGTTTTTT. It is translated as CASSLFQSEKLFF.

The chain employs TRBV6-6 and TRBJ2-7; D remains unclear. Per germline, CDR1 MNHNY and CDR2 SVGAGI (reference sequence). The CDR3 runs 14 residues. Trimming cost V 6 bases and J 0 bases, with 12 bases left between them. CDR3 loop: CASSETYPSYEQYF. The CDR3 region has the DNA TGTGCCAGCAGCGAGACTTACCCCTCCTACGAGCAGTACTTC.

The chain links TRBV7-8 to TRBJ2-1, with TRBD2 identical over 8 bases. The CDR3 sequence is 16 residues long. V was pared by 5 bases and J by 3 bases, with 9 bases of the junction left unmatched. Germline CDR1 and CDR2: SGHVS and FQNEAQ. The chain's CDR3 is CASSRRAGEHYNEQFF. The CDR3 bases are TGTGCCAGCAGCCGTCGAGCGGGAGAGCACTACAATGAGCAGTTCTTC. Using reference TRBV7-8 and TRBJ2-1 for the parts outside the CDR3, the full variable domain is GAGVSQSPRYKVAKRGQDVALRCDPISGHVSLFWYQQALGQGPEFLTYFQNEAQLDKSGLPSDRFFAERPEGSVSTLKIQRTQQEDSAVYLCASSRRAGEHYNEQFFGPGTRLTVL.

This clone was seen a few times. Additional DNA sequences in this sample encode the identical CDR3. The chain is built from TRBV7-6 and TRBJ2-7; no reliable D call. Germline V gives CDR1 SGHVS, CDR2 FNYEAQ. The ends were cut back, 5 bases at V and 2 bases at J, with 7 bases in the middle. The CDR3 spans 12 residues. The chain's CDR3 is CASSPGTYEQYF. In DNA, the CDR3 is TGTGCCAGCAGCCCCGGAACCTACGAGCAGTACTTC.

The V gene is TRBV4-2, the J gene TRBJ2-1; 8 bases match TRBD2. CDR1 LGHNA and CDR2 YNFKEQ come from the germline V gene. Trimming removed 4 bases from V and 0 bases from J; junction bases left unmatched: 5. This CDR3 region has 16 residues. This CDR3 is CASSRLAGSSYNEQFF. The DNA of the CDR3 is TGTGCCAGCAGCCGATTAGCGGGAAGCTCCTACAATGAGCAGTTCTTC.

This clone was seen a few times. The chain couples TRBV29-1 to TRBJ1-1; D ambiguous. The CDR3 is made up of 10 amino acids. The germline CDR1 and CDR2 sequences are SQVTM and ANQGSEA. V was pared by 7 bases and J by 2 bases, with 5 bases between. The CDR3 sequence is CSGANTEAFF. CDR3 DNA: TGCAGCGGAGCTAACACTGAAGCTTTCTTT.

V is TRBV28 and J is TRBJ1-1; D remains ambiguous. In germline, CDR1 is MDHEN, CDR2 SYDVKM. Trimming cost V 7 bases and J 0 bases, with 9 bases left between them. The CDR3 spans 13 residues. The CDR3 here is CASNIRMNTEAFF. The CDR3 DNA reads as TGTGCCAGCAACATCAGGATGAACACTGAAGCTTTCTTT.

This clone was counted a few times. The rearrangement links TRBV5-4 to TRBJ2-1; the match to TRBD2 covers 8 bases. The CDR3 is 16 amino acids. J was trimmed by 4 bases and V by 1 base; bases with no gene match: 7. Germline V lookup: CDR1 SGHNT, CDR2 YYREEE (reference sequence). Here the CDR3 DNA reads TGTGCCAGCAGCTTGTTTACTAGCGGATATTACAATGAGCAGTTCTTC. It encodes CASSLFTSGYYNEQFF. Combining the CDR3 with reference TRBV5-4 and TRBJ2-1 gives the whole variable domain ETGVTQSPTHLIKTRGQQVTLRCSSQSGHNTVSWYQQALGQGPQFIFQYYREEENGRGNFPPRFSGLQFPNYSSELNVNALELDDSALYLCASSLFTSGYYNEQFFGPGTRLTVL.

The CDR3 protein is CASSFGDNTGELFF. CDR3 in DNA: TGTGCCAGCAGTTTCGGGGATAACACCGGGGAGCTGTTTTTT. The chain carries TRBV6-1 and TRBJ2-2, with D possibly matching TRBD2 (5 bases). V was shortened by 5 bases and J by 2 bases, with 9 bases between the two germline ends. CDR1 MNHNS and CDR2 SASEGT come from the germline V gene. The CDR3 consists of 14 residues.

The rearrangement joins TRBV30 to TRBJ2-2, with 7 nucleotides matching TRBD2. The CDR3 has 15 residues. The trim removed 5 bases at V and 0 bases at J, leaving 6 bases unmatched. CDR1 is GTSNPN and CDR2 is SVGIG in the germline V gene (reference sequence). CDR3 sequence (DNA): TGTGCCTGGTCGAAAGCGGGGTCGAACACCGGGGAGCTGTTTTTT. It codes for CAWSKAGSNTGELFF.

This clone was detected only once. The chain combines TRBV9 with TRBJ2-3; 11 nucleotides align to TRBD2. The CDR3 is 19 residues long. Germline assignment: CDR1 SGDLS and CDR2 YYNGEE. J was trimmed by 8 bases and V by 3 bases; bases with no gene match: 20. CDR3 coding DNA: TGTGCCAGCAGCGACGATTCTCTAGCGGGAGGCCAGCGGGGCGCTACGCAGTATTTT. Amino acids: CASSDDSLAGGQRGATQYF.

A single count supports this clone. This chain connects TRBV19 to TRBJ2-7; D gene unclear. CDR3 size: 14 residues. The germline V and J ends were trimmed by 5 bases and 3 bases, with 14 bases remaining between them. Germline CDR1 and CDR2: LNHDA and SQIVND (reference sequence). CDR3 coding DNA: TGTGCCAGTAGTTCCGGGCCGGGCCTCTACGAGCAGTACTTC. It yields the protein CASSSGPGLYEQYF.

In DNA form, the CDR3 reads TGTGCCAGCAGTCCAATTACTAGCGGGGGCGCTTTCCCCTACGAGCAGTACTTC. It is translated as CASSPITSGGAFPYEQYF. J is TRBJ2-7 and V is TRBV28; 11 nucleotides align to TRBD2. CDR1 is MDHEN and CDR2 is SYDVKM in the germline V gene. This CDR3 spans 18 amino acids. J was trimmed by 2 bases and V by 5 bases; bases with no gene match: 14.

The gene calls are TRBV2 and TRBJ2-1, with D tentatively TRBD1 (5 bases). V gave up 9 bases and J gave up 4 bases, with 10 bases separating them. The CDR3 consists of 12 residues. Per germline, CDR1 SNHLY and CDR2 FYNNEI. The CDR3 nucleotides read TGTGCCAGTAATCGACAGTACAATGAGCAGTTCTTC. Translation gives CASNRQYNEQFF.

This rearrangement joins TRBV29-1 to TRBJ2-7; 7 nucleotides match TRBD1. The CDR3 length is 13 residues. In germline, CDR1 is SQVTM, CDR2 ANQGSEA. V lost 6 bases to trimming and J lost 0 bases; unmatched junction nucleotides: 5. The CDR3 nucleotides read TGCAGCGTCTTGGACAGGTCCTCCTACGAGCAGTACTTC. This translates into CSVLDRSSYEQYF.

The chain is built from TRBV18 and TRBJ1-5; D uncertain. V dropped 2 bases and J dropped 1 base, with 6 bases sitting between them. Germline V gene sequence: CDR1 KGHSH, CDR2 LQKENI. The CDR3 sequence is 14 residues long. CDR3 amino acids: CASSPFESNQPQHF. In nucleotides, the CDR3 is TGTGCCAGCTCACCATTTGAAAGCAATCAGCCCCAGCATTTT.

The chain carries TRBV29-1 and TRBJ2-3; D call uncertain. Germline V gene sequence: CDR1 SQVTM, CDR2 ANQGSEA. V lost 5 bases and J lost 0, with 12 bases in between. CDR3 length: 14 amino acids. The CDR3 nucleotides read TGCAGCGTTCATACGGCAGATAGCACAGATACGCAGTATTTT. It translates to CSVHTADSTDTQYF.

The chain is built from TRBV29-1 and TRBJ1-3; 9 nucleotides agree with TRBD1. The germline CDR1 and CDR2 sequences are SQVTM and ANQGSEA. The V segment lost 6 bases and the J segment 4 bases; nucleotides outside the gene matches: 4. This CDR3 has 13 amino acids. CDR3 loop: CSVGTGLGNTIYF. CDR3 nucleotides: TGCAGCGTAGGGACAGGGCTCGGAAACACCATATATTTT.

J is TRBJ2-3 and V is TRBV4-3; TRBD1 matches 10 bases. The CDR3 contains 15 residues. V trimming: 4 bases; J trimming: 5 bases; junction bases outside the gene matches: 6. The V gene's germline CDR1 is LGHNA and CDR2 YSLEER. The CDR3 spells CASSLLRTGGDTQYF. CDR3 DNA: TGCGCCAGCAGCCTTCTTAGGACAGGGGGAGATACGCAGTATTTT.

The chain uses TRBV2 and TRBJ1-5; no definite D call. This CDR3 contains 12 residues. Trimming pared 7 bases from V and 3 bases from J, leaving 7 bases between. Per the germline V gene, CDR1 is SNHLY and CDR2 is FYNNEI. The CDR3 bases are TGTGCCAGCATGGAACTCAATCAGCCCCAGCATTTT. Its protein is CASMELNQPQHF.

The chain has TRBV6-1 and TRBJ2-2, with 7 bases that match TRBD2. This CDR3 comprises 15 residues. Trimming at V came to 8 bases and at J to 3 bases, leaving 9 bases not matched to a gene. The germline V gene has CDR1 MNHNS and CDR2 SASEGT. CDR3 sequence reads: CASGRGLADTGELFF. In DNA form, the CDR3 reads TGTGCCAGCGGACGAGGTCTAGCGGACACCGGGGAGCTGTTTTTT.

The chain joins TRBV27 to TRBJ2-7; TRBD1 or TRBD2 may be the D gene (5 bases each). Germline V gene sequence: CDR1 MNHEY, CDR2 SMNVEV (reference sequence). The CDR3 contains 16 residues. V lost 2 bases to trimming and J lost 1 base, with 15 bases between them. CDR3 DNA: TGTGCCAGCAGTTTAGCCCGGGGCCGGGGATCCTACGAGCAGTACTTC. It is translated as CASSLARGRGSYEQYF.

There are a few counts of this clone. The J gene is TRBJ1-2, the V gene TRBV6-5, with unresolved D. From germline, CDR1 is MNHEY and CDR2 SVGAGI. V dropped 0 bases and J dropped 1 base, with 9 bases sitting between them. The length of the CDR3 is 15 residues. The CDR3 is CASSYSGRYNYGYTF. The CDR3 DNA follows: TGTGCCAGCAGTTACTCAGGGAGATATAACTATGGCTACACCTTC.

The chain carries TRBV9 and TRBJ1-5, with 10 bases fitting TRBD1. Germline V gives CDR1 SGDLS, CDR2 YYNGEE. This CDR3 spans 15 amino acids. The trim removed 6 bases at V and 4 bases at J, leaving 7 bases unmatched. Written as DNA, the CDR3 is TGTGCCAGCACCTCCGGGACAGGGGTTAATCAGCCCCAGCATTTT. It encodes CASTSGTGVNQPQHF.

This chain connects TRBV4-3 to TRBJ1-2; no firm D call. Trimming left V 0 bases short and J 6 bases short, with 32 bases between. The V gene's germline CDR1 is LGHNA and CDR2 YSLEER. This CDR3 is 21 amino acids long. CDR3 amino acids: CASSQDWPKLGPAARPHGYTF. The CDR3 DNA reads TGCGCCAGCAGCCAAGACTGGCCAAAACTAGGGCCAGCGGCACGCCCACATGGCTACACCTTC.

This clone was detected only once. The V and J genes are TRBV11-3 and TRBJ2-1; 7 bases align to TRBD2. V was clipped by 5 bases and J by 7 bases; unmatched bases: 14. Germline V CDR1 and CDR2: SGHNT, YENEEA. This CDR3 has 16 residues. This CDR3 is CASSNLVREGINEQFF. Written as DNA, the CDR3 is TGTGCCAGCAGCAACCTCGTGAGGGAGGGCATTAATGAGCAGTTCTTC.

The rearrangement links TRBV6-5 to TRBJ2-5; 7 bases fit TRBD2. The CDR3 consists of 14 residues. V was pared by 4 bases and J by 3 bases, with 5 bases of the junction left unmatched. Germline CDR1 is MNHEY and CDR2 is SVGAGI. As DNA, the CDR3 is TGTGCCAGCAGTTCACTCGGGAGGAAAGAGACCCAGTACTTC. This sequence encodes CASSSLGRKETQYF.